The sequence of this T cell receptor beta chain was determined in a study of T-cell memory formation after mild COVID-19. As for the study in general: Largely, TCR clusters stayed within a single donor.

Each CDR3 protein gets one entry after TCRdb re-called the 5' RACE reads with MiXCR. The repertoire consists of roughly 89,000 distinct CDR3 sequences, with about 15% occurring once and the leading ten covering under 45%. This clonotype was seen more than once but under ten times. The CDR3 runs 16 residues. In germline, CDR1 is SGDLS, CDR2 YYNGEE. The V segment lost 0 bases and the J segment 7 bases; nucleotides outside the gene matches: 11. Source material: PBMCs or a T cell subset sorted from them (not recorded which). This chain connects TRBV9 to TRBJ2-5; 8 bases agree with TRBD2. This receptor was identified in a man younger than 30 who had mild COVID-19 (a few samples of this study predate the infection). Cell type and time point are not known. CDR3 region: CASSVDGGGFGGTQYF. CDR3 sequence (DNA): TGTGCCAGCAGCGTAGATGGCGGGGGGTTCGGTGGGACCCAGTACTTC.